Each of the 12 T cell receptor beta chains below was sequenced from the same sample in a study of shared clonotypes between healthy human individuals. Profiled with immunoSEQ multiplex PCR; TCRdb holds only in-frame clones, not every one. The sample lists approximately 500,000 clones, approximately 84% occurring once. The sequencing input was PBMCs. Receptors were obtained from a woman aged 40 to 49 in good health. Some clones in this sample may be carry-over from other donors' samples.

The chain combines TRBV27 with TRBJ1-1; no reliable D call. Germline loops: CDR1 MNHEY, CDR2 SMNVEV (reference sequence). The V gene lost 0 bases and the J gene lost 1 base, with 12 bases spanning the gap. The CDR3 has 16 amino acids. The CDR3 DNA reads TGTGCCAGCAGTTTATCTTCCGGGGTTGGGAACACTGAAGCTTTCTTT. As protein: CASSLSSGVGNTEAFF.

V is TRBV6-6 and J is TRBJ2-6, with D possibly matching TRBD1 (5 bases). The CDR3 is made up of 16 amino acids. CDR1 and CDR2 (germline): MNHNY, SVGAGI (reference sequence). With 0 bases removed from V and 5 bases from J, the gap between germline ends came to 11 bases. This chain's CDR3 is CASSYSIQGWANVLTF. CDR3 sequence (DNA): TGTGCCAGCAGTTACTCGATCCAGGGCTGGGCCAACGTCCTGACTTTC.

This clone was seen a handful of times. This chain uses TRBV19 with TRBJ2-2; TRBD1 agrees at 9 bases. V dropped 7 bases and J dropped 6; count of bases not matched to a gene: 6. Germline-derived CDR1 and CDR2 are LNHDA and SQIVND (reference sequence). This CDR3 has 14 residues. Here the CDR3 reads CASNPDRGAGELFF. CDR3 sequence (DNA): TGTGCCAGTAACCCTGACAGGGGGGCCGGGGAGCTGTTTTTT.

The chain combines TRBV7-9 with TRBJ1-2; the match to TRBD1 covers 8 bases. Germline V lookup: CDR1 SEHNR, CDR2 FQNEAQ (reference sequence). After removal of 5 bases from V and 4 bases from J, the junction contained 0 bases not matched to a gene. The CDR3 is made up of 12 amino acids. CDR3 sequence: CASSQGAYGYTF. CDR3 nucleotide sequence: TGTGCCAGCAGCCAGGGGGCCTATGGCTACACCTTC.

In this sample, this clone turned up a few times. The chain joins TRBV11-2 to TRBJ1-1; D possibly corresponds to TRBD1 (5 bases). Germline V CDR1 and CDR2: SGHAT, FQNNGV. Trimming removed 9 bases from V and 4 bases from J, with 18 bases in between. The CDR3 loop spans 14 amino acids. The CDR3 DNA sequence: TGTGCCAGTAGCGAGGGGCACTCCTCCACTGAAGCTTTCTTT. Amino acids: CASSEGHSSTEAFF.

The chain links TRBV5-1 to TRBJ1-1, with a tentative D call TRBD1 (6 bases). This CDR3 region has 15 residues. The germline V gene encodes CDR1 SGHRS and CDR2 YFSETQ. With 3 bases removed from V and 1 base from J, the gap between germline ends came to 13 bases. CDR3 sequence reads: CASSWSRQANTEAFF. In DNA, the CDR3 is TGCGCCAGCAGCTGGTCCCGACAGGCGAACACTGAAGCTTTCTTT.

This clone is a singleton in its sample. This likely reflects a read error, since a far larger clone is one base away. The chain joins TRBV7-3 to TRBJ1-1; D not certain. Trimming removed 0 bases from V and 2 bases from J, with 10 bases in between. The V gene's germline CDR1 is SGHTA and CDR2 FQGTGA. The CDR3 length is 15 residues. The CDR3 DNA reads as TGTGCCAGCAGCTTAACCAGACAAGATAACACTGAAGCTTTCTTT. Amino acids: CASSLTRQDNTEAFF.

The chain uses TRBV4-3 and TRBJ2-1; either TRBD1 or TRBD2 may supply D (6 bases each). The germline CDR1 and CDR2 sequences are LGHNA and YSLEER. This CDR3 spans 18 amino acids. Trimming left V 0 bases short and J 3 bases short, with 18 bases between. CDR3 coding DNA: TGCGCCAGCAGCCAAGAGGTGCTGGGGGGCCAACTCTACAATGAGCAGTTCTTC. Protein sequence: CASSQEVLGGQLYNEQFF.

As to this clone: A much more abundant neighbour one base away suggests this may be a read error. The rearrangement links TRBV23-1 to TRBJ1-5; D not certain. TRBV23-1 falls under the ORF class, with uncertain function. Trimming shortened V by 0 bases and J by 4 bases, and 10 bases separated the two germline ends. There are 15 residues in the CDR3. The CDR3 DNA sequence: TGCGCCAGCAGTCAATCGGGTACGGAGAATCAGCCCCAGCATTTT. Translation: CASSQSGTENQPQHF.

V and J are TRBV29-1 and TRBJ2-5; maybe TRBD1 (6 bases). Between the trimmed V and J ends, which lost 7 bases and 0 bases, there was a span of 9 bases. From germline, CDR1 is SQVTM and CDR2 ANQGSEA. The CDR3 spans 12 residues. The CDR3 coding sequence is TGCAGCGGCTGGGACAACCAAGAGACCCAGTACTTC. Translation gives CSGWDNQETQYF.

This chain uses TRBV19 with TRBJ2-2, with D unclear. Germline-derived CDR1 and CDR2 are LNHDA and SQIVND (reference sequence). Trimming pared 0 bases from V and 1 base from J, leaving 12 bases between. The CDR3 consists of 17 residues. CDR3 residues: CASSIDPLGLNTGELFF. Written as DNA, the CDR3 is TGTGCCAGTAGTATAGATCCCCTTGGGCTGAACACCGGGGAGCTGTTTTTT.

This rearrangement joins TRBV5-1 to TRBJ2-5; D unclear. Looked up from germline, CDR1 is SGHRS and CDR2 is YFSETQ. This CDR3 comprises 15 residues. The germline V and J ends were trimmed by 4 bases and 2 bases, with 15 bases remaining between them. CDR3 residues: CASSPSRARQETQYF. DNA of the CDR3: TGCGCCAGCAGCCCCAGCCGGGCAAGGCAAGAGACCCAGTACTTC.